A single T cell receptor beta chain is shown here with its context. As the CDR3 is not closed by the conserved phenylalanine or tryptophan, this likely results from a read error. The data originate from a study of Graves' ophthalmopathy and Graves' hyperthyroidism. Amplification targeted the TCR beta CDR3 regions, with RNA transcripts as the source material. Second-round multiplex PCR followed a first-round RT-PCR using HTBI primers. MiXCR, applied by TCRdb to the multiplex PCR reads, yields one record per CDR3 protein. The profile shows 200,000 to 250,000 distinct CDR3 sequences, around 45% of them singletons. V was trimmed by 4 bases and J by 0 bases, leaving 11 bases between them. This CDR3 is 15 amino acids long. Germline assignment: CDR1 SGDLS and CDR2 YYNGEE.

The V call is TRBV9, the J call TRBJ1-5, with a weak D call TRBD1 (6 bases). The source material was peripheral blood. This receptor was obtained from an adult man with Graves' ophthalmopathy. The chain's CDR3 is CASSPQGHSNQPQHL. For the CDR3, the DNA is TGTGCCAGCAGCCCGCAGGGGCATAGCAATCAGCCCCAGCATCTT.